This is a list of T cell receptor beta chains from one sample in a study of T cells in Graves' hyperthyroidism and ophthalmopathy. TCRdb re-called the multiplex PCR reads through MiXCR, storing one row per CDR3 protein. The sample shows around 490,000 distinct CDR3 sequences, just under 20% of them seen only once. What was sequenced was blood. These receptors came from a man in his forties with Graves' ophthalmopathy. The CDR3 runs from the conserved cysteine through the conserved F or W. The D gene is left open where the match is weak. The size of a clone is reported for some rows only, either as once, few or many, or as a class for expanded clones.

>15|few|TRBV10-1|-|TRBJ2-3
TGCGCCAGCAGTGAAGTGGGCGACAGCACAGATACGCAGTATTTT
CASSEVGDSTDTQYF
>15|-|TRBV6-2/TRBV6-3|TRBD2|TRBJ2-3
TGTGCCACCCTTACCGGCGGGAGCAGCACAGATACGCAGTATTTT
CATLTGGSSTDTQYF
>15|few|TRBV2|-|TRBJ2-7
TGTGCCAGCAGACGCCTGGCATCCGGCCCCTACGAGCAGTACTTC
CASRRLASGPYEQYF
>13|-|TRBV2|-|TRBJ1-2
TGTGCCAGCAGTGAAGCGCAAAGTTATGGCTACACCTTC
CASSEAQSYGYTF
>12|-|TRBV7-2|-|TRBJ1-2
TGTGCCAGCAGCTTAAAGGTTTATGGCTACACCTTC
CASSLKVYGYTF
>13|-|TRBV14|-|TRBJ1-1
TGTGCCAGCAGCCAAGGAAAACGAGTGCCAGCTTTCTTT
CASSQGKRVPAFF
>14|many|TRBV12-3/TRBV12-4|-|TRBJ2-3
TGTGCCAGCAGTATTTCCCCTAGCACAGATACGCAGTATTTT
CASSISPSTDTQYF
>14|-|TRBV9|-|TRBJ2-1
TGTGCCAGCAGCGAGGGGGGTCGGAACAATGAGCAGTTCTTC
CASSEGGRNNEQFF
>18|many|TRBV6-6|TRBD2|TRBJ2-3
TGTGCCAGCAGTTACCTCGGACCCACTAGCGGGAGGACAGATACGCAGTATTTT
CASSYLGPTSGRTDTQYF
>14|many|TRBV28|-|TRBJ2-7
TGTGCCAGCAGGTGGACGGCTATGACCTACGAGCAGTACTTC
CASRWTAMTYEQYF
>13|few|TRBV30|TRBD1|TRBJ2-1
TGTGCCTGGGCCGGGACAGGGGGGAGTGAGCAGTTCTTC
CAWAGTGGSEQFF
>17|few|TRBV7-6|TRBD2|TRBJ2-5
TGTGCCAGCAGCTCCGCCTGGGGACTAGCGGCCCAAGGGACCCAGTACTTC
CASSSAWGLAAQGTQYF
>19|many|TRBV12-3/TRBV12-4|TRBD2|TRBJ2-1
TGTGCCAGCAGAGGAGTCGGGACTAGCGGGCCCAGCTCCTACAATGAGCAGTTCTTC
CASRGVGTSGPSSYNEQFF
>15|-|TRBV7-2|TRBD2|TRBJ2-2
TGTGCCAGCAGCTTAACGCGGGGGTACACCGGGGAGCTGTTTTTT
CASSLTRGYTGELFF